This T cell receptor (beta chain) was observed in a study of T cell repertoires in cytomegalovirus infection. Study-wide context: Use of recently identified HLA-C-restricted and well-studied HLA-B-restricted CMV epitopes was part of the study. Findings of the study overall: Carriers of CMV plus the relevant HLA were identified by cumulative public TCR beta family frequency.

TCRdb reanalysed the reads using MiXCR and keeps one entry per CDR3 protein. The sample shows roughly 51,000 distinct CDR3 sequences, 20% to 25% of them seen only once. A word on this clonotype: Its antigen is not known.

The V gene lost 7 bases and the J gene lost 0 bases, with 9 bases spanning the gap. The CDR3 consists of 13 residues. Germline CDR1 LNHDA, CDR2 SQIVND (reference sequence). Specimen: CD8+ T cells from cultured PBMCs, collected from culture after CMV antigen stimulation. V usage is TRBV19 and J usage is TRBJ2-5, with D unclear. The receptor was isolated from a human donor in good health (CMV status not recorded). Some clones in this sample may be carry-over from other donors' samples. CDR3 coding DNA: TGTGCCAGTACCAATCGGGACCAAGAGACCCAGTACTTC. Residues: CASTNRDQETQYF.